A selection of T cell receptor beta chains follows, all from one sample in a study of T cell responses to AZD1222 COVID-19 vaccine. Assay: immunoSEQ multiplex PCR; the TCRdb copy retains only in-frame clones and omits some. The table lists about 160,000 clones, 88% of them singletons. The sample was peripheral blood, taken on day 0 of AZD1222 vaccination. The receptors here all came from an adult in good health. The CDR3 runs from the conserved cysteine through the conserved F or W. Rows give clone size only sometimes, using once, few, many, or a class for an expanded clone.

v_call clone_size cdr3_aa
TRBV4-3 - CASSQDSGLGGYTF
TRBV5-5 - CASSPTGYSNQPQHF
TRBV19 once CASRTAKVTRNTEAFF
TRBV15 once CATSRDRSVYEQYF
TRBV2 - CASILEIIHEQYF
TRBV9 - CASRDQRGVYGYTF
TRBV6-6 - CASSRSRYEQYF
TRBV9 - CASSVGTSGKETQYF
TRBV3-1/TRBV3-2 - CASSPRAAERPYGYTF
TRBV15 - CATSRDGVGLADTQYF
TRBV5-1 - CASSPGTGTSNQPQHF
TRBV18 - CASSPRAGADEKLFF
TRBV7-9 - CASSLAGRTTDTQYF
TRBV7-2 - CASSLVVGSYGYTF
TRBV6-5 - CASSPRTVGVTEAFF
TRBV6-6 few CASSYSTSGGPYEQYF
TRBV24-1 few CATSDLLAGNRELFF
TRBV5-1 - CASSLGGESPLGYTF
TRBV7-3 once CASSLAGFAEAFF
TRBV6-5 - CASTIQDSGNTIYF